A selection of T cell receptor beta chains follows, all from one sample in a study of identical twins. TCRdb independently ran MiXCR on the 5' RACE reads; one entry per CDR3 protein. The sample has about 700,000 distinct CDR3 sequences; around 6% are singletons. The sample consisted of naive T cells sorted from blood. Receptors were obtained from a young man in good health. The conserved cysteine and the conserved F or W are not part of the CDR3 here. Some rows have no size entry. The others give once, few or many, or a class for an expanded clone.

CDR3aa: ASSLPVFLEAF
j_gene: TRBJ1-1
v_gene: TRBV7-2
abundance: many
len: 11

CDR3aa: ASSFERGREGEKLF
j_gene: TRBJ1-4
v_gene: TRBV6-5
abundance: many
len: 14

CDR3aa: ASSPRTGGLYEQY
j_gene: TRBJ2-7
v_gene: TRBV27
abundance: few
len: 13

CDR3aa: ASGLAGVYEQF
j_gene: TRBJ2-1
v_gene: TRBV6-6
abundance: few
len: 11

CDR3aa: ASSNSSSGASSHTQY
j_gene: TRBJ2-3
v_gene: TRBV11-2
abundance: many
len: 15

CDR3aa: ASSQPLTDTQY
j_gene: TRBJ2-3
v_gene: TRBV3-1
abundance: .
len: 11

CDR3aa: ASRPYPGRETQY
j_gene: TRBJ2-5
v_gene: TRBV27
abundance: few
len: 12

CDR3aa: ASSLRDYEQF
j_gene: TRBJ2-1
v_gene: TRBV5-1
abundance: many
len: 10

CDR3aa: ASSSTGTGGEKLF
j_gene: TRBJ1-4
v_gene: TRBV5-1
abundance: .
len: 13

CDR3aa: ASSGRDSSQNIQY
j_gene: TRBJ2-4
v_gene: TRBV5-1
abundance: few
len: 13

CDR3aa: ASGGLAGSFNEQF
j_gene: TRBJ2-1
v_gene: TRBV14
abundance: many
len: 13

CDR3aa: ASSSITGTSNEQF
j_gene: TRBJ2-1
v_gene: TRBV5-1
abundance: .
len: 13

CDR3aa: ASTIEGGRINEQF
j_gene: TRBJ2-1
v_gene: TRBV27
abundance: many
len: 13

CDR3aa: SVVEGAYNEQF
j_gene: TRBJ2-1
v_gene: TRBV29-1
abundance: many
len: 11

CDR3aa: SAITSGSVTGELF
j_gene: TRBJ2-2
v_gene: TRBV20-1
abundance: many
len: 13

CDR3aa: ASSVGNMRGEKLF
j_gene: TRBJ1-4
v_gene: TRBV6-1
abundance: many
len: 13

CDR3aa: ASTLGPGTSGRYEQF
j_gene: TRBJ2-1
v_gene: TRBV19
abundance: few
len: 15

CDR3aa: ATSDSGVPDTQY
j_gene: TRBJ2-3
v_gene: TRBV24-1
abundance: few
len: 12

CDR3aa: ASSPDQSRETQY
j_gene: TRBJ2-5
v_gene: TRBV28
abundance: many
len: 12

CDR3aa: ASSLGDYRDYTQY
j_gene: TRBJ2-3
v_gene: TRBV5-5
abundance: few
len: 13

CDR3aa: AIRPVAVIYNEQF
j_gene: TRBJ2-1
v_gene: TRBV10-3
abundance: .
len: 13

CDR3aa: ATSTLYGGVYEQF
j_gene: TRBJ2-1
v_gene: TRBV24-1
abundance: many
len: 13